This TCR beta chain was sequenced during a study of cytomegalovirus exposure and HLA in healthy donors. The overall study: Approximately 200 million T cells yielded 100 million or so unique TCR beta sequences in earlier analysis.

General observations from the study: In an earlier analysis, productive rearrangement rates for most beta V segments clustered near 87% or 30%. Researchers catalogued roughly 150 TCR beta chains as cytomegalovirus-associated.

The PCR ran on 60 Vbeta and 13 Jbeta primers. Data came from immunoSEQ multiplex PCR; TCRdb stores just in-frame clones and leaves some out. The data show roughly 79,000 clones, around 70% seen once. About this clone itself: What it recognizes is unknown.

The CDR3 has 15 amino acids. The germline gives CDR1 MGHRA, CDR2 YSYEKL. Trimming cost V 1 base and J 4 bases; bases outside gene matches: 2. The TCR sequence derives from a woman in her 50s in good health and CMV-seropositive. The chain couples TRBV4-1 to TRBJ2-7; 12 bases align to TRBD2. The sequenced material came from PBMCs. The DNA for the CDR3 is TGCGCCAGCAGCCAAGCTAGCGGGAGGGCTTACGAGCAGTACTTC. This sequence encodes CASSQASGRAYEQYF.